This entry describes one T cell receptor (beta chain). This specimen belongs to a study of radiation and T cells in renal cell carcinoma. Indicated time point: blood 2 weeks post-SBRT. Treatment: 15 Gy SBRT to primary tumor, nephrectomy 4 weeks later. V lost 3 bases to trimming and J lost 0 bases, with 8 bases between them. This CDR3 spans 13 amino acids. Germline lookup yields CDR1 GTSNPN and CDR2 SVGIG (reference sequence). Some clones are missing from TCRdb's copy, which holds only in-frame ones; the method was immunoSEQ multiplex PCR. Altogether about 26,000 clones are present, roughly 80% being singletons, with the ten largest covering approximately 31%.

The sample consisted of blood, taken from a patient whose treatment included radiotherapy and nephrectomy. The rearrangement links TRBV30 to TRBJ1-1; TRBD1 is a possible D gene (6 bases). The receptor comes from a man aged 60-69 years with renal cell carcinoma. The CDR3 DNA reads as TGTGCCTGGAGAAACAGGGTGAACACTGAAGCTTTCTTT. Protein product: CAWRNRVNTEAFF.